The present T cell receptor beta chain was sequenced within a study of blood T cells in healthy people across ages. Donation came from healthy Caucasian individuals in Russia who were aged 6 to 90. Every participating donor contributed about 10 milliliters of peripheral blood through a draw. Details on this clonotype: Its antigen is not known.

Together with a sample-barcoded 5' primer, a J-beta primer mix was included in a second PCR lasting roughly 7 to 11 cycles. TCRdb called the 5' RACE reads again in MiXCR, with one record for every CDR3 protein. The sample holds 1.2 million to 1.5 million distinct CDR3 sequences; 59% are singletons and the top ten take 6.5% to 8.5%. Study-level results: A roughly linear age-dependent decrease characterized TCR beta diversity per million T cells. Samples with more naive T cells showed higher observed beta diversity.

The clonotype comes from a man in his late teens or twenties in good health. The material sequenced was blood.

Here the CDR3 reads CASSFTGTSAITYEQYF. The CDR3 DNA sequence: TGTGCCAGCAGTTTCACCGGGACTAGCGCCATTACCTACGAGCAGTACTTC. V and J are TRBV27 and TRBJ2-5, with 10 bases fitting TRBD2. The J call may be wrong; the DNA end is better matched by TRBJ2-7. This CDR3 is built from 17 residues. The germline CDR1 and CDR2 sequences are MNHEY and SMNVEV (reference sequence).